These 4 T cell receptor beta chains share one sample of origin, sequenced in a study of blood T cell repertoires in COVID-19. Clones were read by immunoSEQ multiplex PCR, and TCRdb kept only the in-frame ones, dropping some. The sample includes about 480,000 clones, 70% to 90% seen only once; the top ten take approximately 2%. Source material: PBMCs or T cells enriched from blood (not recorded which). The receptors shown here come from a woman between 18 and 29 years old with acute COVID-19.

The chain has TRBV5-1 and TRBJ2-5; possibly TRBD2 for D (5 bases). The CDR3 sequence is 14 residues long. V was shortened by 0 bases and J by 1 base, with 7 bases between the two germline ends. From germline, CDR1 is SGHRS and CDR2 YFSETQ. The CDR3 is CASSLGEFQETQYF. The CDR3 coding sequence is TGCGCCAGCAGCTTGGGGGAGTTCCAAGAGACCCAGTACTTC.

The rearrangement joins TRBV10-3 to TRBJ2-5, with 7 bases aligning to TRBD2. This CDR3 is 12 amino acids long. With V trimmed by 8 bases and J by 5 bases, 5 bases remained unmatched. Germline loops: CDR1 ENHRY, CDR2 SYGVKD. CDR3 DNA: TGTGCCATCGGTGGAGCGGGGGAGACCCAGTACTTC. Protein sequence: CAIGGAGETQYF.

The chain combines TRBV12-3 or TRBV12-4 with TRBJ2-1, with 7 bases lining up with TRBD1. CDR3 length: 13 residues. Germline trimming cut 6 bases from V and 8 bases from J; bases unmatched to any gene: 7. CDR3 region: CASRQTGYDEQFF. CDR3 DNA: TGTGCCAGCAGGCAGACAGGGTACGATGAGCAGTTCTTC.

The chain joins TRBV9 to TRBJ2-2; D is unresolved. The CDR3 sequence is 14 residues long. V lost 0 bases and J lost 5, with 8 bases in between. In germline, CDR1 is SGDLS, CDR2 YYNGEE. Here the CDR3 reads CASSVVERTGELFF. In nucleotides, the CDR3 is TGTGCCAGCAGCGTAGTGGAGCGAACCGGGGAGCTGTTTTTT.